The present entry profiles one TCR beta chain with its context. This record comes from a study of control samples from healthy donors and cancer patients. The CDR3 consists of 15 residues. Germline V CDR1 and CDR2: SGHTS, YDEGEE. Trimming took 4 bases from V and 3 from J, leaving 13 bases between them. Data came from immunoSEQ multiplex PCR; TCRdb stores just in-frame clones and leaves some out. The sample has about 100,000 clones, about 86% seen once. Input material: blood. This TCR was recovered from a man younger than 40 in good health. The rearrangement uses TRBV5-8 and TRBJ1-4, with D possibly being TRBD1 (6 bases). The CDR3 sequence is CASSDTGTSNEKLFF. In DNA form, the CDR3 reads TGTGCCAGCAGCGACACAGGGACTTCTAATGAAAAACTGTTTTTT.